This T cell receptor (beta chain) was identified during a study of vaccination effects on CD4 cells after COVID-19. On this clone: Antigen specificity is unknown.

ViraFEST expansion of antigen-specific CD4+ T cells with viral peptide pools preceded sequencing. Culture lasted about ten days before CD4+ T cell isolation. Profiled with immunoSEQ multiplex PCR; TCRdb holds only in-frame clones, not every one. Of about 79,000 clones in the sample, approximately 74% are singletons; the top ten hold roughly 1.8%. The germline gives CDR1 SGHNT, CDR2 YENEEA. CDR3 length equals 15 residues. V lost 2 bases and J lost 1, with 11 bases in between. The sequences come from CD4+ T cells from PBMCs cultured with HCoV-229E spike peptides, collected before COVID-19 vaccination. This receptor was identified in a human donor who received a COVID-19 vaccine. The chain recombines TRBV11-3 with TRBJ2-5, with no clear D. CDR3 DNA sequence: TGTGCCAGCAGCTTAATGCGTCTACTCCAAGAGACCCAGTACTTC. It yields the protein CASSLMRLLQETQYF. The full variable domain, its missing parts supplied by reference TRBV11-3 and TRBJ2-5, is EAGVVQSPRYKIIEKKQPVAFWCNPISGHNTLYWYLQNLGQGPELLIRYENEEAVDDSQLPKDRFSAERLKGVDSTLKIQPAELGDSAVYLCASSLMRLLQETQYFGPGTRLLVL.